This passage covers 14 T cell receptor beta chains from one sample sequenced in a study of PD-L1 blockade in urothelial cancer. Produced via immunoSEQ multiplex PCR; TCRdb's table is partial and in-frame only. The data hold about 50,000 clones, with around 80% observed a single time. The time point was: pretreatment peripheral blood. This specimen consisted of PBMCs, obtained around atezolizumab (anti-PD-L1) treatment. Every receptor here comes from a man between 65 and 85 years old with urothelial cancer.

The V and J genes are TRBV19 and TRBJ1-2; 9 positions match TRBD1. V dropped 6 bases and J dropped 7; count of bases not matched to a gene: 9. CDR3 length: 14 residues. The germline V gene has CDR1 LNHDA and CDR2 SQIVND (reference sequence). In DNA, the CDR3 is TGTGCCAGTAGCCAACCGGGACAGGGAGGTGGCTACACCTTC. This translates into CASSQPGQGGGYTF.

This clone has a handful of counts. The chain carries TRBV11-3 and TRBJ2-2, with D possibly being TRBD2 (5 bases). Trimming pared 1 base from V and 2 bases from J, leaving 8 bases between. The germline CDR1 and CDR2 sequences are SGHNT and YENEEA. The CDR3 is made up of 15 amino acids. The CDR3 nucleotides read TGTGCCAGCAGCTTAGCCGGGGTAAACACCGGGGAGCTGTTTTTT. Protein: CASSLAGVNTGELFF. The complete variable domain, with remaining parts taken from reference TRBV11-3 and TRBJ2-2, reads EAGVVQSPRYKIIEKKQPVAFWCNPISGHNTLYWYLQNLGQGPELLIRYENEEAVDDSQLPKDRFSAERLKGVDSTLKIQPAELGDSAVYLCASSLAGVNTGELFFGEGSRLTVL.

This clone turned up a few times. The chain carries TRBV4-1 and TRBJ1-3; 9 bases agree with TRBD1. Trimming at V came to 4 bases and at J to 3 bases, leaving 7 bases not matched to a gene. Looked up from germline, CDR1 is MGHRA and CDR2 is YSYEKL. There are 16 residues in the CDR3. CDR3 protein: CASSRRTGDFGNTIYF. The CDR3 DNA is TGCGCCAGCAGCCGACGGACAGGGGACTTTGGAAACACCATATATTTT.

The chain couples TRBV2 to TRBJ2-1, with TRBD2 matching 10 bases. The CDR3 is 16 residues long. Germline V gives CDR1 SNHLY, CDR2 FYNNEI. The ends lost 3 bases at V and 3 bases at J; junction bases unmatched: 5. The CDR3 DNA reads TGTGCCAGCAGTGACTCGAGCGGGGGGGACTACAATGAGCAGTTCTTC. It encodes CASSDSSGGDYNEQFF. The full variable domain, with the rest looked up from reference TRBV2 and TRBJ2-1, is EPEVTQTPSHQVTQMGQEVILRCVPISNHLYFYWYRQILGQKVEFLVSFYNNEISEKSEIFDDQFSVERPDGSNFTLKIRSTKLEDSAMYFCASSDSSGGDYNEQFFGPGTRLTVL.

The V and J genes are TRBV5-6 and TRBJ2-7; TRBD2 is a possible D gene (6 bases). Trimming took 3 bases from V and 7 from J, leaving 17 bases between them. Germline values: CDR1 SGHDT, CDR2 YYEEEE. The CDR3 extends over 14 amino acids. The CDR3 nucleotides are TGTGCCAGCAGCTCTTGGGGGACTCCCTTTGAGCAGTACTTC. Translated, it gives CASSSWGTPFEQYF. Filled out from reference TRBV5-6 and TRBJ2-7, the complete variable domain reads DAGVTQSPTHLIKTRGQQVTLRCSPKSGHDTVSWYQQALGQGPQFIFQYYEEEERQRGNFPDRFSGHQFPNYSSELNVNALLLGDSALYLCASSSWGTPFEQYFGPGTRLTVT.

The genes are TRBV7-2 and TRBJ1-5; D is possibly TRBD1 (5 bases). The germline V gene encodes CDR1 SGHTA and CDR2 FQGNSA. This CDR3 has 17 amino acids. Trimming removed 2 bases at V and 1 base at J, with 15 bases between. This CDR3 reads CASSLQPPGGSNQPQHF. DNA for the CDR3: TGTGCCAGCAGCTTACAGCCTCCCGGGGGGAGCAATCAGCCCCAGCATTTT.

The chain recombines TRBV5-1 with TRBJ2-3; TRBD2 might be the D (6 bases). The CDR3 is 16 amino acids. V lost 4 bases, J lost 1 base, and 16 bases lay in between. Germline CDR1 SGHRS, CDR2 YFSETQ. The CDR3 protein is CASSGPLAGRTDTQYF. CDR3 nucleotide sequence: TGCGCCAGCAGCGGCCCCTTGGCGGGGCGCACAGATACGCAGTATTTT. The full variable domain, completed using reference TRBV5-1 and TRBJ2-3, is KAGVTQTPRYLIKTRGQQVTLSCSPISGHRSVSWYQQTPGQGLQFLFEYFSETQRNKGNFPGRFSGRQFSNSRSEMNVSTLELGDSALYLCASSGPLAGRTDTQYFGPGTRLTVL.

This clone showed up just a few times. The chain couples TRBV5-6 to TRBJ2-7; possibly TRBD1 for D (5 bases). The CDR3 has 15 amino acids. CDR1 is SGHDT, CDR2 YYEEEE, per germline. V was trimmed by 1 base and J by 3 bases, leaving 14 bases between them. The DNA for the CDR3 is TGTGCCAGCAGCTTGTTAGGACAACAGGACTACGAGCAGTACTTC. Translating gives CASSLLGQQDYEQYF.

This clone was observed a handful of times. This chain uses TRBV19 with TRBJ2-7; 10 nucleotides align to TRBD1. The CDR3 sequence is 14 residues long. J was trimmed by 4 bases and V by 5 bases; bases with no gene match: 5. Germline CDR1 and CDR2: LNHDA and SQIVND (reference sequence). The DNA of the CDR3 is TGTGCCAGTAGTCGCCAGGGACAGGGGTACGAGCAGTACTTC. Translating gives CASSRQGQGYEQYF.

The chain's CDR3 is CASSFGGASYNEQFF. The CDR3 nucleotides read TGTGCCAGCAGCTTCGGGGGGGCCTCCTACAATGAGCAGTTCTTC. The V and J genes are TRBV5-5 and TRBJ2-1, with 8 bases that match TRBD2. Germline-derived CDR1 and CDR2 are SGHKS and YYEKEE (reference sequence). V trimming: 2 bases; J trimming: 0 bases; junction bases outside the gene matches: 1. CDR3 length equals 15 residues.

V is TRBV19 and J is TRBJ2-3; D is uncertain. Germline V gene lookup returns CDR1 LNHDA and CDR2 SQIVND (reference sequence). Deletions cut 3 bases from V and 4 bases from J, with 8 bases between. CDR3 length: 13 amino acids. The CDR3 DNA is TGTGCCAGTAGTATGCAGTCCCCAGATACGCAGTATTTT. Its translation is CASSMQSPDTQYF.

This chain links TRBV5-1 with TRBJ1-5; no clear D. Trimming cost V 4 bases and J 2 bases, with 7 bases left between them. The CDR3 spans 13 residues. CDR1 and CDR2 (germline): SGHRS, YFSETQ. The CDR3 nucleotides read TGCGCCAGCAGCCCCCAGGGCAATCAGCCCCAGCATTTT. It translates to CASSPQGNQPQHF.

DNA of the CDR3: TGTGCCAGCAGCTTAGCGTCGGAGTTCATGGGTTCTAGGTACGAGCAGTACTTC. Amino acid sequence: CASSLASEFMGSRYEQYF. The J gene is TRBJ2-7, the V gene TRBV7-6; D remains unclear. The germline CDR1 and CDR2 sequences are SGHVS and FNYEAQ. Between the trimmed V and J ends, which lost 0 bases and 4 bases, there was a span of 22 bases. This CDR3 has 18 amino acids.

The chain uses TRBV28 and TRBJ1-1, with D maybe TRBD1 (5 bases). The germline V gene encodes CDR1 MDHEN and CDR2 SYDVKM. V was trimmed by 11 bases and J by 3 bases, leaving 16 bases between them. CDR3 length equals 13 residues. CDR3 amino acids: CASSGRAYTEAFF. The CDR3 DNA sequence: TGTGCCTCCTCAGGGAGGGCCTACACTGAAGCTTTCTTT.